This TCR beta chain was sequenced for a study of blood T cell repertoires in COVID-19. Method: immunoSEQ multiplex PCR; TCRdb's copy keeps in-frame clones and lacks some. The profile covers 300,000 or so clones, with about 90% appearing a single time and under 6.5% taken by the ten largest. The sequenced material came from PBMCs or T cells enriched from blood (not recorded which). The sequence was obtained from a woman aged 30 to 39 who had recovered from COVID-19.

The chain's CDR3 is CASSDGFTEAFF. CDR3 DNA: TGTGCCAGCAGTGACGGGTTCACTGAAGCTTTCTTT. The chain employs TRBV2 and TRBJ1-1; D not resolved. The germline CDR1 and CDR2 sequences are SNHLY and FYNNEI. Trimming took off 3 bases at V and 4 bases at J, with 6 bases between the two ends. This CDR3 comprises 12 residues.